The present T cell receptor beta chain was sequenced within a study of T-cell reconstitution after alpha-beta-depleted transplantation in children. Study conclusions and caveats: Reported findings indicate that, about two months after transplant, alpha-beta T cells came from several hundred expanded clones, which were derived from non-depleted graft cells.

Preparation of the TCRbeta library was carried out with unique molecular identifiers. Using its own MiXCR run on the PCR reads, TCRdb lists one record per CDR3 protein. Found here are over 100,000 distinct CDR3 sequences, approximately 8% of them singletons; the top ten hold about 16%. The CDR3 loop spans 15 amino acids. Germline loops: CDR1 DFQATT, CDR2 SNEGSKA (reference sequence). V lost 0 bases, J lost 5 bases, and 14 bases lay in between. A word on this clonotype: Its antigen is undetermined.

J is TRBJ1-5 and V is TRBV20-1; unclear D gene. The material sequenced was PBMCs, taken before TCRalphabeta/CD19-depleted stem cell transplant. This sequence originates from a boy younger than 10 with acute lymphoblastic leukemia, due to receive a stem cell transplant. The CDR3 protein is CSARDDGQQYQPQHF. In nucleotides, the CDR3 is TGCAGTGCTAGAGATGACGGGCAACAGTATCAGCCCCAGCATTTT.